The rows below give T cell receptor beta chains drawn from one sample of a study of T cell repertoires in cytomegalovirus infection. TCRdb passed the reads through MiXCR, listing each CDR3 protein once. The sample carries about 260,000 distinct CDR3 sequences, less than 9.5% recorded once. Sample: PBMCs. The receptors originated from a human donor in good health (CMV status not recorded). Some clones in this sample may be carry-over from other donors' samples. Both conserved end residues are part of each CDR3. Fields, in order: V gene, J gene, D gene, clone size, CDR3 protein, CDR3 DNA. D genes are given only for firm matches. The listing skips clone size in some rows; elsewhere it reads once, few, many or a size class.

V: TRBV15; J: TRBJ1-2; D: NA; size: few; CDR3: CATSRTLMETYGYTF; DNA: TGTGCCACCAGCAGAACTTTAATGGAAACCTATGGCTACACCTTC
V: TRBV7-8; J: TRBJ2-3; D: NA; size: many; CDR3: CASSLSRVADTQYF; DNA: TGTGCCAGCAGCTTATCGAGGGTCGCCGATACGCAGTATTTT
V: TRBV7-2; J: TRBJ2-5; D: NA; size: few; CDR3: CASSEGLLETQYF; DNA: TGTGCCAGCAGCGAGGGACTCCTGGAGACCCAGTACTTC
V: TRBV2; J: TRBJ2-1; D: TRBD1; size: NA; CDR3: CASREQGKVYNEQFF; DNA: TGTGCCAGCAGAGAACAGGGGAAAGTCTACAATGAGCAGTTCTTC
V: TRBV7-2; J: TRBJ2-7; D: NA; size: many; CDR3: CASSPRPTLRAVEQYF; DNA: TGTGCCAGCAGCCCCCGTCCTACTTTACGTGCGGTCGAGCAGTACTTC
V: TRBV28; J: TRBJ1-1; D: NA; size: few; CDR3: CASQLNTEAFF; DNA: TGTGCCAGCCAACTGAACACTGAAGCTTTCTTT
V: TRBV7-2; J: TRBJ2-3; D: NA; size: many; CDR3: CASSPDGGGTDTQYF; DNA: TGTGCCAGCAGCCCTGACGGCGGGGGCACAGATACGCAGTATTTT
V: TRBV15; J: TRBJ1-5; D: NA; size: many; CDR3: CATSAVKGGNQPQHF; DNA: TGTGCCACCAGCGCCGTGAAAGGTGGCAATCAGCCCCAGCATTTT
V: TRBV28; J: TRBJ2-5; D: NA; size: many; CDR3: CASSSSVETQYF; DNA: TGTGCCAGCAGTTCGTCGGTGGAGACCCAGTACTTC
V: TRBV7-2; J: TRBJ2-3; D: TRBD2; size: many; CDR3: CASSYSGTSGGAPDTQYF; DNA: TGTGCCAGCAGCTACTCCGGGACTAGCGGGGGGGCCCCAGATACGCAGTATTTT
V: TRBV10-2; J: TRBJ1-1; D: NA; size: few; CDR3: CASTTGLTMNTEAFF; DNA: TGCGCCAGCACCACAGGGCTGACTATGAACACTGAAGCTTTCTTT